The present T cell receptor beta chain was sequenced within a study of cytomegalovirus exposure and HLA in healthy donors. Germline CDR1 is MNHEY and CDR2 is SVGAGI. V dropped 6 bases and J dropped 7 bases, with 16 bases sitting between them. The CDR3 loop spans 14 amino acids. The study's findings and limits: Cytomegalovirus status was reportedly diagnosed by the classifier with high specificity and sensitivity. Across donors, most TCRs were seen rarely, yet some public ones were widespread.

Generated by immunoSEQ multiplex PCR, the TCRdb table keeps only in-frame clones and is missing some. The sample lists some 220,000 clones, about 93% seen once, with around 1.1% in the top ten. Remarks on this clone: What it binds is not known.

The sequenced sample consisted of PBMCs. The clonotype was recovered from a woman between 18 and 29 years old in good health and CMV-seronegative. The V and J genes are TRBV6-5 and TRBJ1-5; D not resolved. The CDR3 nucleotides are TGTGCCAGCAGCCGCGGAAGGTTCGGGCAGCCCCAGCATTTT. Its translation: CASSRGRFGQPQHF.